The clone carrying this T cell receptor (beta chain) was seen a handful of times. Its antigen is still unknown. This entry is derived from a study of identical twins. Study outcomes and limitations: With abundant cord blood beta clonotypes, insertions were fewer; memory repertoires showed no such pattern.

TCRdb fed the 5' RACE reads into MiXCR, producing one record per CDR3 protein. The sample has under 500,000 distinct CDR3 sequences, 13% to 15% seen once. CDR1 and CDR2 (germline): SGHNT, YENEEA. CDR3 length: 12 amino acids. Trimming left V 1 base short and J 6 bases short, with 7 bases between. The same data also contributed to another study, on yellow fever vaccine responses in identical twins.

V gene TRBV11-3 combines with J gene TRBJ2-7; D is unresolved. This clonotype was obtained from a woman in her late teens or twenties in good health. What was sequenced was CD4+ T cells sorted from blood. In nucleotides, the CDR3 is TGTGCCAGCAGCTTAGGTTCGAGCGAGCAGTACTTC. Protein sequence: CASSLGSSEQYF.